In its sample, the clone carrying this T cell receptor beta chain was seen a few times. What it binds is unknown. This entry comes from a study of OX40 agonist ivuxolimab in advanced cancers. Findings and caveats of the study: The mean number of expanded clones was higher in CD8+ T cells than in CD4+. Not determined was the antigen specificity of the expanded peripheral T cells. Partial responders treated at 0.1-3.0 mg/kg exhibited clonal expansion among the lowest measured. At 0.1 to 3.0 mg/kg and by week 6, clonal expansion occurred in CD4+ and CD8+ blood T cells.

The table came from immunoSEQ multiplex PCR; TCRdb's copy has only in-frame clones and leaves some out. The repertoire holds around 35,000 clones, with roughly 83% as singletons. The receptor's source is an adult with an advanced solid tumor such as melanoma, head and neck, liver or kidney cancer. Source: CD4+ or CD8+ T cells sorted from blood, taken in a trial of the OX40 agonist ivuxolimab.

The DNA of the CDR3 is TGTGCCAGTAAAACAGGGGGCTATGGCTACACCTTC. Translating gives CASKTGGYGYTF. The chain recombines TRBV19 with TRBJ1-2; 8 bases map to TRBD1. Germline V CDR1 and CDR2: LNHDA, SQIVND (reference sequence). CDR3 length equals 12 residues. V lost 7 bases to trimming and J lost 4 bases; unmatched junction nucleotides: 2.